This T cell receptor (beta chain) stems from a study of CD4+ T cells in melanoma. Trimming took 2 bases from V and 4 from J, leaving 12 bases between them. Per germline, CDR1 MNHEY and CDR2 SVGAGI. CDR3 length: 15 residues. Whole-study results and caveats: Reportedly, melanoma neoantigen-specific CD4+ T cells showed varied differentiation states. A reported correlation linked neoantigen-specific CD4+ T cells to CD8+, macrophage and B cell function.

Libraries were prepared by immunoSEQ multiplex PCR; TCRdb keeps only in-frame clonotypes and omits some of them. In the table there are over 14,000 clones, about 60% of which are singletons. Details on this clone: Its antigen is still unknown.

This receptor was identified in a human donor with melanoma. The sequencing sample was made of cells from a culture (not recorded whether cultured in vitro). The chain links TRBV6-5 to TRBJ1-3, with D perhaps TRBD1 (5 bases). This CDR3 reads CASSYLGVSGNTIYF. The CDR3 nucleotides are TGTGCCAGCAGTTACCTAGGGGTTTCGGGAAACACCATATATTTT.